This TCR beta chain is from a study of cytomegalovirus exposure and HLA in healthy donors (TCRdb year 2017). Some background on the complete study: In an earlier analysis of about 560 of the donors, 276 Gb of sequence data and 90 million to 130 million unique TCR beta sequences from 180 million or so T cells were reported. An early release covering roughly 600 HLA-typed donors comprised about 290 gigabases of sequencing data and approximately 85 million unique TCR sequences. The genetic ancestry cluster associated with self-reported Caucasian donors included about 81% of the approximately 430 genotyped donors. The study aimed to test whether signatures of past pathogen exposure could be identified by cataloging public T cell receptors. The T cell repertoires of about 700 subjects were profiled by immunosequencing and related to cytomegalovirus serostatus. A separate validation cohort of over a hundred different subjects was used in addition to the roughly 620-subject first cohort. High-throughput TCR immunosequencing, statistical association of individual TCRs with disease status, and machine learning were combined to predict cytomegalovirus infection status. To study patterns of TCR occurrence, a later analysis re-analyzed previously published TCR beta repertoires from 700 or so donors and added high-resolution HLA genotyping. The later analysis used no new phenotypic data to find candidate immune exposures, relying instead on TCR beta sequences and their occurrence across donors. In an earlier analysis of 500 to 650 of the donors, high-throughput TCR beta sequencing was used to judge whether each TCR beta V gene segment behaved as functional or pseudogenic. Donor age, sex, ethnicity and CMV serostatus were compiled together with the repertoire data. In a later genetic analysis, genome-wide SNP genotypes for about three fifths of the roughly 670 donors were used, and that subset was treated as a discovery cohort. All discovery cohort repertoires had been generated on a single sequencing platform. HLA typing covered class I and class II loci at four-digit resolution. The number of donors typed differed by locus, with roughly 620-630 for A, B, C, DRB1 and DQB1, 522 for DQA1, 600 to 610 for DPA1, and over 400 for DPB1. Several DR-DQ haplotypes were handled as single units for association and clustering, since linkage in the cohort was strong. Across approximately 400 genotyped donors of the cohort, an average of about 240,000 unique TCR beta nucleotide sequences per donor were sequenced, and roughly 17% of those sequences were non-productive.

The sample holds a few counts of this clone. Its antigen has not been determined. No base qualities exist here, and no much larger clone lies one base off it. The study at large found these results: In a later analysis, most CMV-associated TCR beta chains were found to appear HLA-restricted, with HLA associations seemingly driven largely by CMV exposure. Because HLA typing was unavailable for some donors at each locus, only the typed subset was used in association tests. In a later analysis, HLA-associated TCR beta chains were found to be more clonally expanded and to have lower generation probabilities than equally common non-associated chains. The cohort was sequenced for TCR beta chains only, and without alpha or paired-chain data the features that could be detected were limited. A cluster of highly shared sequence variants was judged likely to represent a technical artifact of the sequencing pipeline. Assigning TCR associations to individual alleles was difficult when HLA alleles, especially DR and DQ, strongly co-occurred. In a later genetic analysis, fewer N-insertions in productive TCRs were reported among donors in an Asian-associated ancestry cluster than the roughly 710-donor mean. Several of the top co-occurrence clusters appeared to be linked to parvovirus B19, influenza, CMV and Epstein-Barr virus, according to a later analysis. Linkage disequilibrium might explain the correlated functional status among segregating V segments, but an unknown experimental factor could not be ruled out. In the study, around 150 TCR beta chains were listed as associated with cytomegalovirus. The authors suggested that the approach could potentially be generalized to other disease states and immunological phenotypes. For the cohort, immune exposure information was limited to CMV serostatus. Because counts were too low, about 17 rarely observed V segments, including chromosome 9 orphons, were excluded from the earlier analysis of 587 of the donors. Cytomegalovirus status was reported to be diagnosed by the classifier with high specificity and sensitivity in both the original and validation cohorts. In an earlier analysis of fewer than 700 of the donors, most TCR beta V segments appeared in productive rearrangements about 90% or about 30% of the time, broadly matching IMGT annotations. At a false discovery rate of 0.05, a later analysis linked under 20,000 TCR beta sequences to specific HLA alleles. The presence/absence analyses assumed that sequencing depth was roughly uniform across donors, and that assumption may not be true. Most TCR sequences were observed very rarely across donors, whereas some public TCRs were present in many individuals. A later analysis found that TCR association rates varied across HLA loci, with DRB1 alleles showing the most associated TCRs and HLA-C alleles the fewest. A few of the identified cytomegalovirus-associated TCR beta chains were confirmed in vitro to be specific for cytomegalovirus antigens. A further reported finding was that TCR beta sequences accurately predicted the HLA-A and HLA-B alleles for most subjects in the first cohort. A later genetic analysis associated a missense DCLRE1C variant with V-gene and J-gene trimming of TCR beta chains, and an independent cohort replicated the association.

The library was obtained by the immunoSEQ multiplex PCR assay. For the multiplex PCR, a mixture combining 60 forward primers for TCR Vbeta segments and 13 reverse primers for TCR Jbeta segments was used. The CDR3 region of rearranged TCR beta genes was amplified from genomic DNA by a multiplex PCR assay. The Illumina HiSeq System was used to sequence the amplified TCR beta libraries as 87-base-pair reads. From the authors' description of their analysis: Across the 670 or so repertoires, a later analysis counted about 81 million unique TCR beta chains, some 11 million of which were shared by at least two donors. Raw reads were error-corrected and collapsed into unique sequences by a nearest-neighbor algorithm in which closely related sequences were merged to remove PCR and sequencing errors. To assign V, D and J gene segments, CDR3 sequences were aligned to IMGT reference sequences. For a sequence to be retained, a match of at least six nucleotides was required to both a V gene segment and a J gene segment. A rearrangement counted as productive if the CDR3 had no stop codons and remained in frame with V and J, and every other rearrangement counted as non-productive. Following IMGT convention, CDR3 was defined as the stretch from the second conserved V-encoded cysteine up to the conserved J-encoded phenylalanine. In an earlier analysis of around 640 of the donors, sequences lacking an unambiguous match to a single V gene segment were excluded. An earlier analysis of over 450 of the donors classified V segments as functional when productive rearrangements were above 56.7% and as segregating when the standard deviation between donors was above 5%. To diagnose cytomegalovirus status from the catalog of TCR beta chain sequences, a statistical classification framework was built. In a later analysis, TCR nucleotide sequences were compared against IMGT/GENE-DB human TR gene sequences so that V and J genes could be assigned. The TCRdist pipeline was used in a later analysis to assign CDR3 sequences and most-parsimonious VDJ recombination scenarios. In a later analysis, every TCR beta chain was defined by the combination of its CDR3 amino acid sequence and its V-gene family, and reads without a unique V-gene family were dropped. To address suspected cross-contamination and a sequencing artifact, a later analysis removed approximately 590 highly shared, low-generation-probability nucleotide sequences. A later analysis calculated a clonal expansion index for each public chain from normalized within-repertoire ranks of inferred template counts. A later analysis computed generation probabilities with a VDJ recombination model fitted to out-of-frame rearrangements, and checked the results against IGoR. In a later analysis, hypergeometric tests were used to score TCR-TCR, TCR-HLA and TCR-CMV co-occurrence, with a repertoire-size bias correction applied to TCR pairs. False discovery rates were estimated in a later analysis by permuting HLA or CMV assignments 20 times. In a later analysis, co-occurring TCRs were grouped with DBSCAN, and TCRdist sequence similarity was added when clustering was performed within HLA-allele-positive subsets. Repertoires with fewer than 30,000 or more than 120,000 public chains were left out of co-occurrence clustering, as were five repertoires with anomalous nucleotide sharing. Entries here come from immuneACCESS through TCRdb and include only in-frame sequences with V and J called. Some clones fail to appear in such tables; in the studies checked, an unresolved V gene covers under half of the shortfall, and the cause of the remainder is unknown. The V and J calls and clone size come from that table; D and trimming were worked out from the DNA. For this sample there are 110,000 to 150,000 clones; roughly a tenth appear just once. The top ten clonotypes cover approximately 2% of the sample.

The cohort comprised 550 to 700 healthy bone marrow donors. All cohort members were sampled while nominally healthy, although unrecorded immune exposures were likely present. The donor was CMV seronegative and was included in the group of a few hundred seronegative cohort members. A peripheral blood sample was collected from each donor, and TCR beta sequencing was performed on peripheral blood mononuclear cells. Genomic DNA extraction from the blood cell samples was performed with the Qiagen DNeasy Blood Extraction Kit. The sequenced material came from PBMCs. The TCR sequence derives from a male donor in good health and CMV-seronegative.

Read as DNA, the sequence is TGTGCCAGTAGTACAGATCTATCCACCGGGGAGCTGTTTTTT. Its translation is CASSTDLSTGELFF. This sequence uses TRBV19 and TRBJ2-2, with the D gene not confidently named. Including the terminal cysteine and phenylalanine, the CDR3 comprises 14 residues. The only DNA kept is the CDR3, 42 bases in frame from the first base. The junction shows trimming of 4 bases on V and 4 bases on J, plus 10 bases between the germline ends. CDR1 and CDR2 are read off the germline V gene (reference sequence) as LNHDA and SQIVND.